This entry lists 30 T cell receptor beta chains sequenced from one sample in a study of shared clonotypes between healthy human individuals. The table came from immunoSEQ multiplex PCR; TCRdb's copy has only in-frame clones and leaves some out. The table includes fewer than 650,000 clones, roughly four fifths detected once. Material: PBMCs. The receptors come from a woman aged 35 to 49 in good health. Some clones in this sample may be carry-over from other donors' samples.

Remarks on this clone: Other nucleotide sequences in the sample specify the same CDR3. V gene TRBV19 combines with J gene TRBJ1-5, with a tentative D call TRBD1 (6 bases). Trimming removed 5 bases at V and 6 bases at J, with 11 bases between. This CDR3 is built from 13 residues. Germline lookup yields CDR1 LNHDA and CDR2 SQIVND (reference sequence). The CDR3 nucleotides read TGTGCCAGTAGTTCACAGGGAGGTCAGCCCCAGCATTTT. Its protein is CASSSQGGQPQHF.

The gene calls are TRBV4-2 and TRBJ2-3; 9 bases match TRBD2. Unmatched junction bases numbered 14, after V lost 4 bases and J lost 3 bases. In germline, CDR1 is LGHNA, CDR2 YNFKEQ. The CDR3 runs to 18 residues. CDR3 coding DNA: TGTGCCAGCAGCCCCGACAAGGGGGTAGCGGGGGCTACAGATACGCAGTATTTT. This encodes CASSPDKGVAGATDTQYF.

V and J are TRBV5-4 and TRBJ1-2; 10 nucleotides match TRBD1. The germline gives CDR1 SGHNT, CDR2 YYREEE (reference sequence). This CDR3 has 16 residues. Trimming removed 5 bases from V and 2 bases from J; junction bases left unmatched: 9. CDR3 loop: CASSSGTGVWNYGYTF. CDR3 DNA: TGTGCCAGCAGTTCAGGGACAGGGGTATGGAACTATGGCTACACCTTC.

Of note for this clone: Only one base separates this from a far larger clonotype, so it likely reflects a read error. Because it lacks the conserved phenylalanine or tryptophan at the end, this CDR3 is likely a read error. V and J are TRBV29-1 and TRBJ1-2; 9 nucleotides align to TRBD1. The CDR3 totals 14 residues. The germline CDR1 and CDR2 sequences are SQVTM and ANQGSEA. V gave up 0 bases and J gave up 6 bases; unmatched junction bases: 5. CDR3 nucleotides: TGCAGCGTTGAAGATCGGGGGACAGGGAATGGCTACACCCTC. Protein: CSVEDRGTGNGYTL.

The CDR3 region is CASSPSSSGSSYEQYF. The CDR3 DNA sequence: TGCGCCAGCAGCCCGTCCTCTAGCGGGAGTAGCTACGAGCAGTACTTC. This chain links TRBV5-1 with TRBJ2-7; 10 bases fit TRBD2. Germline V lookup: CDR1 SGHRS, CDR2 YFSETQ. The V segment lost 4 bases and the J segment 3 bases; nucleotides outside the gene matches: 10. The CDR3 covers 16 residues.

Concerning this clone: This may be a read error: a much more frequent sequence differs by one nucleotide. Other DNA sequences in this specimen translate into the identical CDR3. The CDR3 here is CASSPGTSGYEQYF. The CDR3 region has the DNA TGTGCCAGCAGCCCCGGGACTAGCGGTTACGAGCAGTACTTC. The J gene is TRBJ2-7, the V gene TRBV7-9, with TRBD2 matching 11 bases. The CDR3 extends over 14 amino acids. Germline CDR1 SEHNR, CDR2 FQNEAQ (reference sequence). J was trimmed by 4 bases and V by 5 bases; bases with no gene match: 4.

This clone was recorded a few times. Other DNA sequences of this sample code for an identical CDR3. The chain combines TRBV30 with TRBJ2-5; TRBD2 matches 13 bases. CDR1 is GTSNPN and CDR2 is SVGIG in the germline V gene (reference sequence). The CDR3 contains 14 residues. V shed 3 bases and J 11 bases; nucleotides not matched to a gene: 9. CDR3 residues: CAWRLLAGGPKQYF. In nucleotides, the CDR3 is TGTGCCTGGAGGCTACTAGCGGGAGGGCCGAAGCAGTACTTC.

About this clone: This is likely an artifact of a read error, given a far larger clone one base away. This chain links TRBV4-1 with TRBJ2-2; D call uncertain. CDR1 is MGHRA, CDR2 YSYEKL, per germline. V lost 0 bases to trimming and J lost 4 bases, with 15 bases between them. The CDR3 length is 17 residues. CDR3 amino acids: CASSQEARVGFTGELFF. As DNA, the CDR3 is TGCGCCAGCAGCCAAGAGGCTCGGGTCGGGTTCACCGGGGAGCTGTTTTTT.

The chain uses TRBV9 and TRBJ2-5; no firm D call. The CDR3 extends over 15 amino acids. Germline CDR1 and CDR2: SGDLS and YYNGEE. V was pared by 4 bases and J by 0 bases, with 13 bases between. The CDR3 bases are TGTGCCAGCAGCCCGAGTGGCCTGCACCAAGAGACCCAGTACTTC. Protein sequence: CASSPSGLHQETQYF.

The chain carries TRBV11-2 and TRBJ1-5, with D tentatively TRBD1 (6 bases). This CDR3 has 17 amino acids. Germline values: CDR1 SGHAT, CDR2 FQNNGV. Trimming took 5 bases from V and 0 from J, leaving 17 bases between them. CDR3 DNA: TGTGCCAGCAGCCCCCCGGGGGGCCTGTATAGCAATCAGCCCCAGCATTTT. Translating it yields CASSPPGGLYSNQPQHF.

This chain uses TRBV7-9 with TRBJ2-1, with 10 bases identical to TRBD1. V was pared by 7 bases and J by 8 bases, with 11 bases of the junction left unmatched. The length of the CDR3 is 15 residues. Germline lookup yields CDR1 SEHNR and CDR2 FQNEAQ (reference sequence). The CDR3 spells CASTPRGQGSHEQFF. The CDR3 DNA follows: TGTGCCAGCACCCCCCGGGGACAGGGGAGCCATGAGCAGTTCTTC. Full variable domain (outside the CDR3, taken from reference TRBV7-9 and TRBJ2-1): DTGVSQNPRHKITKRGQNVTFRCDPISEHNRLYWYRQTLGQGPEFLTYFQNEAQLEKSRLLSDRFSAERPKGSFSTLEIQRTEQGDSAMYLCASTPRGQGSHEQFFGPGTRLTVL.

J is TRBJ2-7 and V is TRBV10-3; 7 positions match TRBD2. The CDR3 runs to 13 residues. Germline values: CDR1 ENHRY, CDR2 SYGVKD. The V gene end was trimmed by 4 bases and the J gene end by 6 bases; junction bases not matched to a gene: 6. CDR3 region: CAISAGGSGEQYF. The CDR3 DNA is TGTGCCATCAGTGCCGGGGGGAGTGGCGAGCAGTACTTC.

About this clone itself: A far larger clone is one nucleotide away, so this likely arose from a read error. The sample has other DNA sequences that encode this CDR3 too. The chain carries TRBV4-3 and TRBJ1-4; tentatively, D is TRBD1 (5 bases). The CDR3 is 14 residues long. Germline CDR1 LGHNA, CDR2 YSLEER. V was clipped by 3 bases and J by 3 bases, with 8 bases between them. CDR3 in DNA: TGCGCCAGCAGCCACGACAGCTCTAATGAAAAACTGTTTTTT. This sequence encodes CASSHDSSNEKLFF.

In regard to this clone: This may come from a read error, since a much larger clone is one base off. V is TRBV11-2 and J is TRBJ1-1, with TRBD1 matching 7 bases. Germline CDR1 SGHAT, CDR2 FQNNGV. The CDR3 has 16 amino acids. Trimming removed 0 bases from V and 4 bases from J; junction bases left unmatched: 8. The CDR3 DNA sequence: TGTGCCAGCAGCTTAGATTGGGGGACAGTTCTCACTGAAGCTTTCTTT. Its protein is CASSLDWGTVLTEAFF.

This clone was found many times. This chain connects TRBV4-3 to TRBJ2-3; D not certain. Trimming shortened V by 1 base and J by 3 bases, and 11 bases separated the two germline ends. The V gene's germline CDR1 is LGHNA and CDR2 YSLEER. The CDR3 runs to 15 residues. CDR3 DNA sequence: TGCGCCAGCAGCCAAGTCAACCACGGTACAGATACGCAGTATTTT. It codes for CASSQVNHGTDTQYF.

This sequence joins TRBV29-1 and TRBJ1-5; weak D call: TRBD1 (6 bases). This CDR3 is built from 15 residues. V shed 2 bases and J shed 6 bases, with 17 bases lying between them. Per germline, CDR1 SQVTM and CDR2 ANQGSEA. CDR3 sequence (DNA): TGCAGCGTTGAAATCCCGGGGGGGGCAGGTCAGCCCCAGCATTTT. Translating gives CSVEIPGGAGQPQHF. Variable domain in full (rest from reference TRBV29-1 and TRBJ1-5): SAVISQKPSRDICQRGTSLTIQCQVDSQVTMMFWYRQQPGQSLTLIATANQGSEATYESGFVIDKFPISRPNLTFSTLTVSNMSPEDSSIYLCSVEIPGGAGQPQHFGDGTRLSIL.

The count of this clone is one. J is TRBJ1-2 and V is TRBV28, with 10 bases fitting TRBD1. CDR1 and CDR2 (germline): MDHEN, SYDVKM. V shed 6 bases, J shed 5 bases, and the junction held 9 bases outside the gene matches. This CDR3 has 15 amino acids. This chain's CDR3 is CASSPDRGRRYGYTF. CDR3 sequence (DNA): TGTGCCAGCAGCCCAGACAGGGGGCGAAGATATGGCTACACCTTC.

The CDR3 region has the DNA TGTGCCAGCAGCTTGCAACAGAACAATCAGCCCCAGCATTTT. It specifies CASSLQQNNQPQHF. The rearrangement joins TRBV5-8 to TRBJ1-5; D remains unclear. V dropped 1 base and J dropped 3 bases, with 8 bases sitting between them. This CDR3 spans 14 amino acids. From germline, CDR1 is SGHTS and CDR2 YDEGEE.

The chain links TRBV6-5 to TRBJ1-6; possibly TRBD1 for D (5 bases). The CDR3 runs 14 residues. In germline, CDR1 is MNHEY, CDR2 SVGAGI. Trimming took 7 bases from V and 8 from J, leaving 15 bases between them. In DNA, the CDR3 is TGTGCCAGCAAAGTTGTGGGGGTGGATTCACCCCTCCACTTT. It specifies CASKVVGVDSPLHF.

In the case of this clone: The same CDR3 can be traced to other DNA sequences in this sample. J is TRBJ2-5 and V is TRBV5-1, with 10 bases fitting TRBD2. There are 15 residues in the CDR3. The germline gives CDR1 SGHRS, CDR2 YFSETQ. Trimming at V came to 0 bases and at J to 3 bases, leaving 2 bases not matched to a gene. The CDR3 here is CASSLGLAGEETQYF. Here the CDR3 DNA reads TGCGCCAGCAGCTTGGGGCTAGCGGGAGAAGAGACCCAGTACTTC.

The chain links TRBV7-2 to TRBJ2-3; no firm D call. Germline CDR1 and CDR2: SGHTA and FQGNSA. This CDR3 comprises 13 residues. Trimming cost V 6 bases and J 8 bases, with 15 bases left between them. The CDR3 is CASSSWLDLTQYF. In nucleotides, the CDR3 is TGTGCCAGCAGTTCTTGGCTAGATCTTACGCAGTATTTT.

V gene TRBV18 combines with J gene TRBJ1-2; unclear D gene. Germline loops: CDR1 KGHSH, CDR2 LQKENI. The CDR3 is made up of 13 amino acids. With 3 bases removed from V and 6 bases from J, the gap between germline ends came to 11 bases. CDR3 coding DNA: TGTGCCAGCTCACCCACCAGGACTGATGGCTACACCTTC. Protein: CASSPTRTDGYTF.

This chain links TRBV6-1 with TRBJ1-2; 7 bases agree with TRBD1. The V segment lost 2 bases and the J segment 4 bases; nucleotides outside the gene matches: 7. The CDR3 spans 15 residues. Germline V gene data show CDR1 as MNHNS and CDR2 as SASEGT. Here the CDR3 reads CASSEPGTATYGYTF. CDR3 nucleotide sequence: TGTGCCAGCAGTGAACCCGGGACAGCGACCTATGGCTACACCTTC.

This clone was counted once. This sample also contains other DNA sequences that code for the same CDR3. This chain uses TRBV20-1 with TRBJ1-5; no clear D. V was trimmed by 1 base and J by 6 bases, leaving 4 bases between them. Germline V CDR1 and CDR2: DFQATT, SNEGSKA (reference sequence). The CDR3 totals 11 residues. CDR3 protein: CSARVGQPQHF. In nucleotides, the CDR3 is TGCAGTGCTAGAGTGGGTCAGCCCCAGCATTTT.

This chain links TRBV28 with TRBJ1-1; D not resolved. In germline, CDR1 is MDHEN, CDR2 SYDVKM. V lost 4 bases and J 5 bases, leaving 14 bases between the germline ends. The CDR3 is 14 amino acids. This CDR3 is CASSWMRVGTEAFF. The CDR3 DNA reads TGTGCCAGCAGTTGGATGAGGGTGGGTACTGAAGCTTTCTTT.

Concerning this clone itself: The sample has other DNA sequences that encode this CDR3 too. The CDR3 DNA follows: TGTGCCAGCAGCGTCGACCCCTACAATGAGCAGTTCTTC. This sequence encodes CASSVDPYNEQFF. This chain connects TRBV9 to TRBJ2-1; no reliable D call. The CDR3 consists of 13 residues. Trimming cost V 2 bases and J 2 bases, with 5 bases left between them. The germline V gene has CDR1 SGDLS and CDR2 YYNGEE. The full variable domain, with the rest looked up from reference TRBV9 and TRBJ2-1, is DSGVTQTPKHLITATGQRVTLRCSPRSGDLSVYWYQQSLDQGLQFLIQYYNGEERAKGNILERFSAQQFPDLHSELNLSSLELGDSALYFCASSVDPYNEQFFGPGTRLTVL.

The sample holds one count of this clone. The gene calls are TRBV25-1 and TRBJ1-2, with D unresolved. The CDR3 runs to 14 residues. The germline CDR1 and CDR2 sequences are MGHDK and SYGVNS. V lost 2 bases and J lost 4, with 11 bases in between. CDR3 sequence reads: CASSEGVPLYGYTF. The CDR3 region has the DNA TGTGCCAGCAGTGAAGGGGTGCCGCTCTATGGCTACACCTTC.

The rearrangement links TRBV30 to TRBJ1-4, with TRBD1 identical over 10 bases. V shed 3 bases, J shed 6 bases, and the junction held 7 bases outside the gene matches. CDR3 length: 15 amino acids. Germline V CDR1 and CDR2: GTSNPN, SVGIG (reference sequence). The CDR3 region is CAWRRRDRGDEKLFF. The CDR3 DNA follows: TGTGCCTGGAGACGTCGGGACAGGGGAGATGAAAAACTGTTTTTT.

The J gene is TRBJ2-7, the V gene TRBV27; the match to TRBD1 covers 7 bases. V shed 6 bases and J 3 bases; nucleotides not matched to a gene: 8. This CDR3 has 14 amino acids. CDR1 MNHEY and CDR2 SMNVEV come from the germline V gene (reference sequence). This CDR3 is CASSQGQAVYEQYF. In DNA form, the CDR3 reads TGTGCCAGCAGCCAAGGACAGGCGGTCTACGAGCAGTACTTC.

This clone appeared a few times. A much larger clone lies one base from this, so it may be a read error. DNA of the CDR3: TGTGCCTGGAGCGGACAGACGATGAACGCTGAAGCTTTCTTT. This sequence encodes CAWSGQTMNAEAFF. The rearrangement uses TRBV30 and TRBJ1-1, with D possibly being TRBD1 (6 bases). The CDR3 is 14 amino acids. CDR1 and CDR2 (germline): GTSNPN, SVGIG (reference sequence). Full variable domain (missing parts from reference TRBV30 and TRBJ1-1): SQTIHQWPATLVQPVGSPLSLECTVEGTSNPNLYWYRQAAGRGLQLLFYSVGIGQISSEVPQNLSASRPQDRQFILSSKKLLLSDSGFYLCAWSGQTMNAEAFFGQGTRLTVV.